Listed below are T cell receptor beta chains from one sample, sequenced in a study of Graves' ophthalmopathy and Graves' hyperthyroidism. Each CDR3 protein is one row after TCRdb ran MiXCR on the multiplex PCR reads. The sample records about 480,000 distinct CDR3 sequences, over 13% being singletons. The sequencing input was blood. The receptors originated from a woman in her 30s with Graves' ophthalmopathy. The CDR3 runs from the conserved cysteine through the conserved F or W. Each record gives: D gene, clone size, V gene, J gene, CDR3 protein, CDR3 DNA. A D gene is named only where the DNA matches it firmly. Not every row has a clone size; where given, it reads once, few, many or a size class.

>NA|NA|TRBV4-1|TRBJ1-2
CASSQAPASYGYTF
TGCGCCAGCAGCCAAGCGCCAGCCAGCTATGGCTACACCTTC
>NA|many|TRBV12-3/TRBV12-4|TRBJ1-2
CASSSLILNYGYTF
TGTGCCAGCAGTTCTCTGATCCTCAACTATGGCTACACCTTC
>NA|many|TRBV28|TRBJ1-6
CAVLSSYNSPLHF
TGTGCCGTCTTGAGCTCCTATAATTCACCCCTCCACTTT
>TRBD2|NA|TRBV5-1|TRBJ2-7
CASSSSGRGAWEQYF
TGCGCCAGCAGCAGTAGCGGGAGAGGTGCCTGGGAGCAGTACTTC
>NA|NA|TRBV10-3|TRBJ2-7
CAISESGRARDYEQYF
TGTGCCATCAGTGAGTCAGGCAGGGCGAGAGACTACGAGCAGTACTTC
>TRBD1|many|TRBV7-8|TRBJ2-7
CASSVGQGAYEQYF
TGTGCCAGCAGCGTAGGACAGGGGGCTTACGAGCAGTACTTC
>NA|many|TRBV20-1|TRBJ1-2
CSARRESNYGYTF
TGCAGTGCTAGACGAGAGTCTAACTATGGCTACACCTTC
>NA|many|TRBV28|TRBJ2-7
CASSFNLGGASYEQYF
TGTGCCAGCAGTTTTAATCTGGGGGGAGCTTCCTACGAGCAGTACTTC
>NA|many|TRBV7-9|TRBJ2-7
CASSFSSTPGEQYF
TGTGCCAGCAGCTTCTCTTCCACTCCTGGCGAGCAGTACTTC
>TRBD1|many|TRBV12-3/TRBV12-4|TRBJ1-2
CASSLLPGQGHGYTF
TGTGCCAGCAGTTTACTGCCCGGACAGGGGCATGGCTACACCTTC
>TRBD1|many|TRBV30|TRBJ1-1
CAWSLSTGRSTEAFF
TGTGCCTGGAGTCTGTCGACAGGGCGTAGCACTGAAGCTTTCTTT
>NA|many|TRBV6-2/TRBV6-3|TRBJ2-1
CASSYQNVRSPGSENEQFF
TGTGCCAGCAGTTACCAAAACGTACGCAGTCCCGGGAGCGAGAATGAGCAGTTCTTC
>NA|few|TRBV5-1|TRBJ2-7
CASSLRAHEQYF
TGCGCCAGCAGCTTGAGGGCCCACGAGCAGTACTTC
>NA|NA|TRBV10-3|TRBJ2-2
CAIRTLNTGELFF
TGTGCCATCAGAACCCTCAACACCGGGGAGCTGTTTTTT
>NA|many|TRBV3-1|TRBJ2-5
CASSPSQQGFETQYF
TGTGCCAGCAGCCCGTCTCAACAGGGATTCGAGACCCAGTACTTC
>NA|NA|TRBV6-4|TRBJ1-2
CASRTGDLSFTNYGYTF
TGTGCCAGCAGGACCGGGGACCTAAGCTTTACTAACTATGGCTACACCTTC
>NA|few|TRBV11-3|TRBJ2-2
CASSLVGREEPGESISGELFF
TGTGCCAGCAGCTTAGTAGGCCGGGAAGAACCGGGAGAATCAATTTCCGGGGAGCTGTTTTTT
>NA|many|TRBV20-1|TRBJ1-1
CSARSPGRGRGGFGEAFF
TGCAGTGCTAGATCACCCGGGAGGGGCAGGGGAGGGTTCGGTGAAGCTTTCTTT